The rows below give T cell receptor beta chains drawn from one sample of a study of blood T cell repertoires in COVID-19. Using immunoSEQ multiplex PCR, the repertoire was profiled, and TCRdb retains in-frame clones only, with some absent. The sample gives some 340,000 clones, around 80% of which show up once; approximately 3.1% is in the top ten. The sequenced sample consisted of peripheral blood. These receptors all come from a man aged 30-40 years with active or convalescent COVID-19. Both conserved end residues are part of each CDR3. The D gene is left open where the match is weak.

d_call: TRBD1
cdr3_length: 14
j_call: TRBJ2-7
v_call: TRBV5-1
cdr3_aa: CASSHGTGGYEQYF

d_call: .
cdr3_length: 15
j_call: TRBJ2-7
v_call: TRBV7-6
cdr3_aa: CASSLGTGFPHFEYF

d_call: .
cdr3_length: 15
j_call: TRBJ1-5
v_call: TRBV7-2
cdr3_aa: CASSIEDRRAQPQHF

d_call: TRBD2
cdr3_length: 17
j_call: TRBJ2-1
v_call: TRBV11-3
cdr3_aa: CASSLDGLAGDGNEQFF

d_call: .
cdr3_length: 20
j_call: TRBJ2-1
v_call: TRBV5-4
cdr3_aa: CASRNPLVGGGQGLGNEQFF

d_call: .
cdr3_length: 12
j_call: TRBJ1-2
v_call: TRBV18
cdr3_aa: CASSPQGRGYTF

d_call: TRBD1
cdr3_length: 15
j_call: TRBJ2-7
v_call: TRBV5-1
cdr3_aa: CASSLVGTDSYEQYF

d_call: .
cdr3_length: 16
j_call: TRBJ2-1
v_call: TRBV7-9
cdr3_aa: CASTSLAGLSYNEQFF

d_call: TRBD1
cdr3_length: 16
j_call: TRBJ1-2
v_call: TRBV30
cdr3_aa: CAWSTPGQRLYYGYTF

d_call: .
cdr3_length: 10
j_call: TRBJ1-1
v_call: TRBV20-1
cdr3_aa: CSARKLAAFF

d_call: TRBD1
cdr3_length: 14
j_call: TRBJ1-1
v_call: TRBV7-9
cdr3_aa: CASSPRTGSTEAFF

d_call: TRBD1
cdr3_length: 15
j_call: TRBJ1-6
v_call: TRBV19
cdr3_aa: CASTNGGQSSSPLHF

d_call: TRBD2
cdr3_length: 16
j_call: TRBJ2-1
v_call: TRBV7-3
cdr3_aa: CASSSTSGASYNEQFF

d_call: TRBD2
cdr3_length: 18
j_call: TRBJ2-1
v_call: TRBV4-3
cdr3_aa: CASSQDSGGAVLRNEQFF

d_call: TRBD2
cdr3_length: 17
j_call: TRBJ2-3
v_call: TRBV4-3
cdr3_aa: CASSTLTSGGQSDTQYF

d_call: .
cdr3_length: 12
j_call: TRBJ1-1
v_call: TRBV7-8
cdr3_aa: CASSLAGPGAFF

d_call: TRBD2
cdr3_length: 14
j_call: TRBJ2-7
v_call: TRBV11-2
cdr3_aa: CASIQLAGVGEQYF

d_call: .
cdr3_length: 13
j_call: TRBJ1-1
v_call: TRBV11-3
cdr3_aa: CASSLVGRERAFF